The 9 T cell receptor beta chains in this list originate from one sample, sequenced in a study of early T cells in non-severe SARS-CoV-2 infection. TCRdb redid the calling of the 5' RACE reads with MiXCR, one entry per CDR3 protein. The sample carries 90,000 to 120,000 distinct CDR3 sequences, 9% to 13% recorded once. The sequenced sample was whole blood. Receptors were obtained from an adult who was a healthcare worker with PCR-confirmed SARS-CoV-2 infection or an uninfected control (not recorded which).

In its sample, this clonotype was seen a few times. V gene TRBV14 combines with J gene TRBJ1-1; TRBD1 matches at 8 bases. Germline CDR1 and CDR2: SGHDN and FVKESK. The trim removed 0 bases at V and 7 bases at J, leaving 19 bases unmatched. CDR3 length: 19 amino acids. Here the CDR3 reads CASSQDFIPWAGGPSEAFF. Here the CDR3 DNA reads TGTGCCAGCAGCCAAGATTTTATACCCTGGGCAGGGGGCCCAAGTGAAGCTTTCTTT. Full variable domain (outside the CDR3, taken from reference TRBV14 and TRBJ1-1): EAGVTQFPSHSVIEKGQTVTLRCDPISGHDNLYWYRRVMGKEIKFLLHFVKESKQDESGMPNNRFLAERTGGTYSTLKVQPAELEDSGVYFCASSQDFIPWAGGPSEAFFGQGTRLTVV.

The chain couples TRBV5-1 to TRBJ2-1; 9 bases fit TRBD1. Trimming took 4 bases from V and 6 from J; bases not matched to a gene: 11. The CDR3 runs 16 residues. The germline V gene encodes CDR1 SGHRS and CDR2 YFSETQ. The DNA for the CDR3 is TGCGCCAGCAGCCCCGTCGGACAGGGGACTGGCAATGAGCAGTTCTTC. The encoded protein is CASSPVGQGTGNEQFF.

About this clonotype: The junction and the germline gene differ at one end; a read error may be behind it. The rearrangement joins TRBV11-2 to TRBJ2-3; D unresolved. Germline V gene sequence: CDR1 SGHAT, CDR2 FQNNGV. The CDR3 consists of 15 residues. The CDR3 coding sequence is TGTGCCTGCAGCTTAGCCCCCGCCTCGGATTCTACGCAGTATTTT. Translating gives CACSLAPASDSTQYF.

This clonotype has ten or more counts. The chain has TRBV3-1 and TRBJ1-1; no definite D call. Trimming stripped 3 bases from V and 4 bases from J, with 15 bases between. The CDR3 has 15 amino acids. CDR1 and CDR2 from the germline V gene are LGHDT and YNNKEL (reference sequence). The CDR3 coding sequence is TGTGCCAGCAGCCAGGTCGCGGATGGGAGCACTGAAGCTTTCTTT. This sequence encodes CASSQVADGSTEAFF.

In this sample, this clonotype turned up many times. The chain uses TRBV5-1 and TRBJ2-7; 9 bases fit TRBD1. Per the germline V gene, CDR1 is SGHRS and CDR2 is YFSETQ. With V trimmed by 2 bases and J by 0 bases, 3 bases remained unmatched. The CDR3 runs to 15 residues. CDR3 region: CASSFGQGSSYEQYF. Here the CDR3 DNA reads TGCGCCAGCAGCTTCGGACAGGGGAGCTCCTACGAGCAGTACTTC.

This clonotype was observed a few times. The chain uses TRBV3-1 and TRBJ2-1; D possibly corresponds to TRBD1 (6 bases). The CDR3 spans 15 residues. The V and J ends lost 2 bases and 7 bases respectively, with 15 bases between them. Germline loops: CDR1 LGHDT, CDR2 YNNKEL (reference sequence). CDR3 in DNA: TGTGCCAGCAGCCAACCCTTAACAGGGAAGAATGAGCAGTTCTTC. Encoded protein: CASSQPLTGKNEQFF.

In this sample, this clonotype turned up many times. The CDR3 spells CASSVRGRETQYF. For the CDR3, the DNA is TGTGCCAGCAGCGTCAGGGGGAGGGAGACCCAGTACTTC. The chain is built from TRBV11-2 and TRBJ2-5; maybe TRBD1 (7 bases). V lost 5 bases and J lost 5, with 12 bases in between. Germline values: CDR1 SGHAT, CDR2 FQNNGV. This CDR3 spans 13 amino acids. The entire variable domain, with the rest obtained from reference TRBV11-2 and TRBJ2-5, is as follows: EAGVAQSPRYKIIEKRQSVAFWCNPISGHATLYWYQQILGQGPKLLIQFQNNGVVDDSQLPKDRFSAERLKGVDSTLKIQPAKLEDSAVYLCASSVRGRETQYFGPGTRLLVL.

This chain's CDR3 is CASSQGGRGMYGYTF. In DNA, the CDR3 is TGTGCCAGCAGCCAAGGTGGCAGGGGGATGTATGGCTACACCTTC. The chain links TRBV3-1 to TRBJ1-2; 7 bases fit TRBD1. This CDR3 region has 15 residues. V lost 1 base to trimming and J lost 5 bases; unmatched junction nucleotides: 7. Germline CDR1 LGHDT, CDR2 YNNKEL (reference sequence). Full variable domain (remainder filled in from reference TRBV3-1 and TRBJ1-2): DTAVSQTPKYLVTQMGNDKSIKCEQNLGHDTMYWYKQDSKKFLKIMFSYNNKELIINETVPNRFSPKSPDKAHLNLHINSLELGDSAVYFCASSQGGRGMYGYTFGSGTRLTVV.

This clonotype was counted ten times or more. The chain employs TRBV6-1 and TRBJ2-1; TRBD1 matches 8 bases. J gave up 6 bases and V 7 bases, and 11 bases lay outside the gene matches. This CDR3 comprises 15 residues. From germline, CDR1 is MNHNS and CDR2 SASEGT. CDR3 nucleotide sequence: TGTGCCAGCACTGAGGTCAGGACAGGGTTCAATGAGCAGTTCTTC. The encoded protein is CASTEVRTGFNEQFF.